Below, 10 T cell receptor beta chains from the same sample are listed, as sequenced in a study of cytomegalovirus exposure and HLA in healthy donors. PCR involved 60 Vbeta and 13 Jbeta primers. Here immunoSEQ multiplex PCR was the method, and the copy in TCRdb shows in-frame clones only, minus some. The table records about 120,000 clones, 60% to 80% of them present only once. The source material was PBMCs. The receptors here all came from a man aged 18 to 30 in good health and CMV-seropositive.

The chain joins TRBV13 to TRBJ2-7, with 13 bases fitting TRBD2. Germline V CDR1 and CDR2: PRHDT, FYEKMQ (reference sequence). J lost 2 bases, V lost 5 bases, and 3 bases had no gene match. This CDR3 has 15 residues. CDR3 nucleotides: TGTGCCAGCAGCGAAGGACTAGCGGGGGCCTACGAGCAGTACGTC. Translating it yields CASSEGLAGAYEQYV.

The gene calls are TRBV7-9 and TRBJ2-5; D might be TRBD2 (6 bases). The V end was cut by 3 bases, the J end by 7 bases, with 18 bases between. The germline gives CDR1 SEHNR, CDR2 FQNEAQ (reference sequence). The CDR3 has 15 amino acids. CDR3 loop: CASSFRPRGIGTQYF. The CDR3 bases are TGTGCCAGCAGCTTCCGCCCGCGGGGAATTGGGACCCAGTACTTC.

The chain joins TRBV5-5 to TRBJ2-7; TRBD1 agrees at 7 bases. The V segment lost 4 bases and the J segment 1 base; nucleotides outside the gene matches: 8. The CDR3 has 15 residues. The germline gives CDR1 SGHKS, CDR2 YYEKEE (reference sequence). CDR3 in amino acids: CASSRAGTVSYEQYV. CDR3 in DNA: TGTGCCAGCAGCAGAGCCGGGACAGTATCCTACGAGCAGTACGTC.

The chain joins TRBV7-9 to TRBJ1-3, with no clear D. The CDR3 is made up of 15 amino acids. The ends were cut back, 3 bases at V and 0 bases at J, with 9 bases in the middle. Germline CDR1 SEHNR, CDR2 FQNEAQ (reference sequence). CDR3 DNA sequence: TGTGCCAGCAGCTTTCAATCACTCTCTGGAAACACCATATATTTT. Its translation is CASSFQSLSGNTIYF. Using reference TRBV7-9 and TRBJ1-3 for the parts outside the CDR3, the full variable domain is DTGVSQNPRHKITKRGQNVTFRCDPISEHNRLYWYRQTLGQGPEFLTYFQNEAQLEKSRLLSDRFSAERPKGSFSTLEIQRTEQGDSAMYLCASSFQSLSGNTIYFGEGSWLTVV.

The rearrangement uses TRBV11-3 and TRBJ2-5; maybe TRBD2 (6 bases). Germline CDR1 is SGHNT and CDR2 is YENEEA. V lost 1 base and J lost 14, with 14 bases in between. The CDR3 totals 12 residues. This CDR3 is CASSLGLRGPYF. Here the CDR3 DNA reads TGTGCCAGCAGCTTAGGCTTGCGGGGCCCTTACTTC.

The V gene is TRBV13, the J gene TRBJ2-3; TRBD2 agrees at 7 bases. Germline trimming cut 5 bases from V and 5 bases from J; bases unmatched to any gene: 7. Germline V CDR1 and CDR2: PRHDT, FYEKMQ (reference sequence). The CDR3 contains 14 residues. CDR3 in amino acids: CASSPRGRGDTQYF. The CDR3 DNA follows: TGTGCCAGCAGCCCTCGAGGGAGGGGAGATACGCAGTATTTT.

The chain combines TRBV6-5 with TRBJ2-4; 7 bases align to TRBD1. Germline loops: CDR1 MNHEY, CDR2 SVGAGI. V dropped 6 bases and J dropped 0; count of bases not matched to a gene: 5. The CDR3 covers 15 residues. For the CDR3, the DNA is TGTGCCAGCAGGCGACAGGGATCAGCCAAAAACATTCAGTACTTC. It codes for CASRRQGSAKNIQYF.

This clone was observed a single time. The CDR3 is CASTDTAYNEQFF. The CDR3 DNA sequence: TGTGCCAGCACTGACACCGCCTACAATGAGCAGTTCTTC. The chain couples TRBV6-6 to TRBJ2-1; D not resolved. Between the trimmed V and J ends, which lost 7 bases and 2 bases, there was a span of 9 bases. CDR1 is MNHNY, CDR2 SVGAGI, per germline (reference sequence). The CDR3 extends over 13 amino acids.

The chain couples TRBV30 to TRBJ2-1; no definite D call. The CDR3 totals 12 residues. CDR1 and CDR2 (germline): GTSNPN, SVGIG (reference sequence). V lost 3 bases to trimming and J lost 5 bases, with 8 bases between them. The CDR3 coding sequence is TGTGCCTGGAGCCCCCAGAACAATGAGCAGTTCTTC. It specifies CAWSPQNNEQFF.

The chain recombines TRBV2 with TRBJ2-7; tentatively, D is TRBD1 (5 bases). The CDR3 is made up of 16 amino acids. The germline gives CDR1 SNHLY, CDR2 FYNNEI. The CDR3 DNA follows: TGTGCCAGCAGGGAAGAAACAGGTCTAAACTTCTACGAGCAGTACGTC. Translation: CASREETGLNFYEQYV.